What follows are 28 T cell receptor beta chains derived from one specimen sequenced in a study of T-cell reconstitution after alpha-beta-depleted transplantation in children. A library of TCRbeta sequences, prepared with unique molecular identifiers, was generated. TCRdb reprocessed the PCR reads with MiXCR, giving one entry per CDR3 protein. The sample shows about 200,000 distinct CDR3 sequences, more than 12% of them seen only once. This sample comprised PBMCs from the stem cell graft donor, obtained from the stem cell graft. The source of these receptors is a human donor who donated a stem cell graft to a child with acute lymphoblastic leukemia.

Here the CDR3 reads CAISEISLTASPLHF. The CDR3 bases are TGTGCCATCAGTGAGATCAGCCTGACGGCTTCACCCCTCCACTTT. This chain links TRBV10-3 with TRBJ1-6; D unresolved. V was pared by 2 bases and J by 9 bases, with 14 bases between. Per germline, CDR1 ENHRY and CDR2 SYGVKD. The CDR3 loop spans 15 amino acids.

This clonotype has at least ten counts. CDR3 DNA sequence: TGTGCCTGGAGTGTACCGGCGGGAGATCTGAGAAGCTCCTACGAGCAGTACTTC. The encoded protein is CAWSVPAGDLRSSYEQYF. This chain links TRBV30 with TRBJ2-7, with 7 bases that match TRBD2. With 0 bases clipped from V and 0 bases from J, the junction kept 14 bases outside the gene matches. Germline CDR1 GTSNPN, CDR2 SVGIG (reference sequence). The CDR3 contains 18 residues.

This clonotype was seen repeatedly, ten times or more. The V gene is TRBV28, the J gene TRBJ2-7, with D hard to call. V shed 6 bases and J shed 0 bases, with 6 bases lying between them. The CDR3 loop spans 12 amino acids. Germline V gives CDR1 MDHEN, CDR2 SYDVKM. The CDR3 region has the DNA TGTGCCAGCAGCGTCGTCTCCTACGAGCAGTACTTC. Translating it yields CASSVVSYEQYF.

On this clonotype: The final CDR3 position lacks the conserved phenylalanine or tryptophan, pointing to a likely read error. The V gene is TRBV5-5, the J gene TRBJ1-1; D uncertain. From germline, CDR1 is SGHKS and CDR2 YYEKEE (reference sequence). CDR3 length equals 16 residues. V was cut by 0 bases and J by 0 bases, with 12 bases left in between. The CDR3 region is CASSLGNAYMNTEAFL. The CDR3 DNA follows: TGTGCCAGCAGCTTGGGGAACGCCTACATGAACACTGAAGCTTTCTTG.

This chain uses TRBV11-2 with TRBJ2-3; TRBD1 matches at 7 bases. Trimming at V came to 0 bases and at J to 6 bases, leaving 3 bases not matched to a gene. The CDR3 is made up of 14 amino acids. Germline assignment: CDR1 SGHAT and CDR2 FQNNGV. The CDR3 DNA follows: TGTGCCAGCAGCTTAGAGACAGGGCGGGATACGCAGTATTTT. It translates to CASSLETGRDTQYF.

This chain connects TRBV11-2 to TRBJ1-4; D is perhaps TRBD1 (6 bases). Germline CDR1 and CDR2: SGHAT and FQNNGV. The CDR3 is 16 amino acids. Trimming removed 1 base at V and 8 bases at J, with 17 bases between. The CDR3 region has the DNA TGTGCCAGCAGCTTAGCGGGGACATCTCAAGGGGAAAAACTGTTTTTT. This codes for CASSLAGTSQGEKLFF.

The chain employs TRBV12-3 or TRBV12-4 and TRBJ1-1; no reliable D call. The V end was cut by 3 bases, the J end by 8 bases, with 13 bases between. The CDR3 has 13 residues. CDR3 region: CASSFTGSHEAFF. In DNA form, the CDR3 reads TGTGCCAGCAGTTTTACGGGGTCACACGAAGCTTTCTTT.

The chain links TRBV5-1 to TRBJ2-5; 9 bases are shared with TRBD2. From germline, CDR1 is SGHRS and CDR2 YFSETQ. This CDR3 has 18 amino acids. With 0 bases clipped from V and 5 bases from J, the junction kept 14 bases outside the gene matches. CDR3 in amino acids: CASSLDITSGSLGETQYF. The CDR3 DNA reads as TGCGCCAGCAGCTTGGATATCACTAGCGGGTCCCTAGGGGAGACCCAGTACTTC. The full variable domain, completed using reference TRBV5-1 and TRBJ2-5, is KAGVTQTPRYLIKTRGQQVTLSCSPISGHRSVSWYQQTPGQGLQFLFEYFSETQRNKGNFPGRFSGRQFSNSRSEMNVSTLELGDSALYLCASSLDITSGSLGETQYFGPGTRLLVL.

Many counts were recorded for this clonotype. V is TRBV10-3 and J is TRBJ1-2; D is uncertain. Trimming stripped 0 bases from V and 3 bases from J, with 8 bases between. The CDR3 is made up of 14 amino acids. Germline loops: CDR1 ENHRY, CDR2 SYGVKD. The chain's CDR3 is CAISESPAHYGYTF. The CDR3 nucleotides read TGTGCCATCAGTGAGTCACCGGCTCACTATGGCTACACCTTC.

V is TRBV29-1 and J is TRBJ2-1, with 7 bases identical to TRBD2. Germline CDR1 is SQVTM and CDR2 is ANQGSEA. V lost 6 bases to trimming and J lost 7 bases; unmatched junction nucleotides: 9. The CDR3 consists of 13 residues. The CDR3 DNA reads TGCAGCGTAAGGCGGGAGCTGGAAAATGAGCAGTTCTTC. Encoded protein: CSVRRELENEQFF.

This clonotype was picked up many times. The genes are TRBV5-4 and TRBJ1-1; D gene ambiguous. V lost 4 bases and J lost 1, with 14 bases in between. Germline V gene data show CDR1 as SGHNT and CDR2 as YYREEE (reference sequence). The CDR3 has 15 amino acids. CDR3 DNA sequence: TGTGCCAGCAGCCGTCGGGAGGGTACGAACACTGAAGCTTTCTTT. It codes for CASSRREGTNTEAFF.

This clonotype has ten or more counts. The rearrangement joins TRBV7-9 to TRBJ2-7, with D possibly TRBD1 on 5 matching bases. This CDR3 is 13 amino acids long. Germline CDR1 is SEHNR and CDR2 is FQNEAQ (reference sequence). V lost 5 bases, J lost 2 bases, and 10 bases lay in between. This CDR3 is CASSMDTPYEQYF. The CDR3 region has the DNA TGTGCCAGCAGCATGGACACTCCCTACGAGCAGTACTTC.

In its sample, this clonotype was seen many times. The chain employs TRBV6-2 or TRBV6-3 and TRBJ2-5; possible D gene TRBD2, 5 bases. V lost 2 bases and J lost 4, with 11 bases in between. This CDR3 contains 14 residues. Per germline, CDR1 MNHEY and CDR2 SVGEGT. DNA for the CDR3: TGTGCCAGCAGTTACCGGACTTCCCCAGAGACCCAGTACTTC. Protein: CASSYRTSPETQYF.

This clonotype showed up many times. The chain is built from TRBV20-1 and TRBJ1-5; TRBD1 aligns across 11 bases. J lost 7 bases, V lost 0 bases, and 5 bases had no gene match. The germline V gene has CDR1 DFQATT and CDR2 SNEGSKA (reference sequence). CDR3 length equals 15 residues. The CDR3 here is CSAREGGTGGQPQHF. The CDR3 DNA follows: TGCAGTGCTAGAGAGGGTGGGACAGGGGGACAGCCCCAGCATTTT.

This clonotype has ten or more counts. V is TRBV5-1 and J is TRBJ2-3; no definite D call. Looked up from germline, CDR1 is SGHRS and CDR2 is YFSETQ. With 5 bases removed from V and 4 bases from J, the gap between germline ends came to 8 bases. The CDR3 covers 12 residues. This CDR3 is CASSFKSDTQYF. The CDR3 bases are TGCGCCAGCAGTTTTAAATCAGATACGCAGTATTTT.

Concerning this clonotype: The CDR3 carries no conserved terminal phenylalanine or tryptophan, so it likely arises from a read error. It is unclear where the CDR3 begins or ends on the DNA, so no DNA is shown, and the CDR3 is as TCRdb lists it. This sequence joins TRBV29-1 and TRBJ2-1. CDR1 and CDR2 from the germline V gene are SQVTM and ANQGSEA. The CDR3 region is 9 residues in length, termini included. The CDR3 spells CSVDRTDQL.

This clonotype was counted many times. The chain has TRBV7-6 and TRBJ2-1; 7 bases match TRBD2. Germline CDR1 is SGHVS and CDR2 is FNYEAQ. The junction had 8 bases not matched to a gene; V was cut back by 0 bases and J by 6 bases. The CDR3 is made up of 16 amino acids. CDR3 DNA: TGTGCCAGCAGCTTAGCGGTGGCGGGAGAGGGCAATGAGCAGTTCTTC. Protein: CASSLAVAGEGNEQFF.

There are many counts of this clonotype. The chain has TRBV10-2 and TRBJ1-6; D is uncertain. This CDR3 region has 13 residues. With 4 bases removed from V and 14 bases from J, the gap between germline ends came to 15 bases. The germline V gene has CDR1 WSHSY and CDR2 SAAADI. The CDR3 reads CASSGVGRGALHF. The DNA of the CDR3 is TGCGCCAGCAGTGGGGTAGGGAGAGGAGCCCTCCACTTT.

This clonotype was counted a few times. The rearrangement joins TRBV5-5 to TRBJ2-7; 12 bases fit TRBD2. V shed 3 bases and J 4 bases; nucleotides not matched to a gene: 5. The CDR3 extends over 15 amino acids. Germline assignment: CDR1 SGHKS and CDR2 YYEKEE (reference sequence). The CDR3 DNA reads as TGTGCCAGCAGCTCTAGCGGGAGGGGTGTATACGAGCAGTACTTC. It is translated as CASSSSGRGVYEQYF.

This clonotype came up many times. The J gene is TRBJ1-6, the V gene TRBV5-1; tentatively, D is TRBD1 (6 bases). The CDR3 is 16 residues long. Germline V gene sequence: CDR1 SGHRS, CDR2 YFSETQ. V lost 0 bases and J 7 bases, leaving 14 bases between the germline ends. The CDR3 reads CASSLASRGYNSPLHF. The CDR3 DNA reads TGCGCCAGCAGCTTGGCGTCTAGGGGGTACAATTCACCCCTCCACTTT.

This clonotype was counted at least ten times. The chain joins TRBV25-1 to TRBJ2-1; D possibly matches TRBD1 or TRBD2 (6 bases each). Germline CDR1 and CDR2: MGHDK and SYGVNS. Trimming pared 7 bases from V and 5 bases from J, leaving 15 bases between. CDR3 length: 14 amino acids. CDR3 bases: TGTGCCAGCATACGAGAGGGGGGCAACAATGAGCAGTTCTTC. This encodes CASIREGGNNEQFF. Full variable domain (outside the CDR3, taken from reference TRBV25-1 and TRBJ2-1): EADIYQTPRYLVIGTGKKITLECSQTMGHDKMYWYQQDPGMELHLIHYSYGVNSTEKGDLSSESTVSRIRTEHFPLTLESARPSHTSQYLCASIREGGNNEQFFGPGTRLTVL.

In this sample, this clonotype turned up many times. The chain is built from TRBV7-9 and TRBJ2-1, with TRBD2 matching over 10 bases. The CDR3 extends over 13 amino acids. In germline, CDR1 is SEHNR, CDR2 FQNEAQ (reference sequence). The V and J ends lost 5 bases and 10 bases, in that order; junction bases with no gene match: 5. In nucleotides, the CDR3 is TGTGCCAGCAGCCTTCTAGCGGGAGTCGAGCAGTTCTTC. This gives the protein CASSLLAGVEQFF.

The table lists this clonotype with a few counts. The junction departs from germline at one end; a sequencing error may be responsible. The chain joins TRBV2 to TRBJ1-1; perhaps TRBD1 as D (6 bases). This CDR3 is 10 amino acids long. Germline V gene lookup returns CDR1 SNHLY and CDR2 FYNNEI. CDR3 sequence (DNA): TGTGCCAGCAGGGACGTGGGACACCGGTTT. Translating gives CASRDVGHRF.

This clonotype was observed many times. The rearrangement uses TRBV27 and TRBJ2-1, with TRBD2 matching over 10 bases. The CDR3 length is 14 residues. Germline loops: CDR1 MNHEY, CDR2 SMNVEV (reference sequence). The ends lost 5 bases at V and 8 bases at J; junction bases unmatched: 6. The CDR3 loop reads CASSSGRAVDEQFF. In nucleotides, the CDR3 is TGTGCCAGCAGTAGCGGGAGGGCCGTAGATGAGCAGTTCTTC.

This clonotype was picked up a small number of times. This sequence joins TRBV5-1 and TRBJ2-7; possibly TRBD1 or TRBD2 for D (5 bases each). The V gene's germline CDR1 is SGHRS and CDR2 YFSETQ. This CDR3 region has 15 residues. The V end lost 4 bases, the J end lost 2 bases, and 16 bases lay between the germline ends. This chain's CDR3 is CASSLQVGDTYEQYF. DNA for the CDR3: TGCGCCAGCAGCCTACAGGTCGGGGATACCTACGAGCAGTACTTC. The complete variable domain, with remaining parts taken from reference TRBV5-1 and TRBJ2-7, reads KAGVTQTPRYLIKTRGQQVTLSCSPISGHRSVSWYQQTPGQGLQFLFEYFSETQRNKGNFPGRFSGRQFSNSRSEMNVSTLELGDSALYLCASSLQVGDTYEQYFGPGTRLTVT.

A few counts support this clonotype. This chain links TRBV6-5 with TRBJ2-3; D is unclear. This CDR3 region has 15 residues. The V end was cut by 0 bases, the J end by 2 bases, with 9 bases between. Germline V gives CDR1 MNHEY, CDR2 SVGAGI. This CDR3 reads CASSYSPTFTDTQYF. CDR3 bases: TGTGCCAGCAGTTACTCCCCGACTTTCACAGATACGCAGTATTTT.

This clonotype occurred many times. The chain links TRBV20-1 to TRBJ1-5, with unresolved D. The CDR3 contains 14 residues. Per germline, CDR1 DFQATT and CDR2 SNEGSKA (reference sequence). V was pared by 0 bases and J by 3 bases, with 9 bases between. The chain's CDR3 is CSARDFPPNQPQHF. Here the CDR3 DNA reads TGCAGTGCTAGAGACTTTCCCCCCAATCAGCCCCAGCATTTT.

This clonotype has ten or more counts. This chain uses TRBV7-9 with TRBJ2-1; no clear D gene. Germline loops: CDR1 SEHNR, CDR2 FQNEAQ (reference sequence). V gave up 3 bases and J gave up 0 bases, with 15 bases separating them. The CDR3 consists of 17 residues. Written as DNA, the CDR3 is TGTGCCAGCAGCTTCACGGTGACCCAGAGCTCCTACAATGAGCAGTTCTTC. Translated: CASSFTVTQSSYNEQFF. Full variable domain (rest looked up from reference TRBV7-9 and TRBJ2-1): DTGVSQNPRHKITKRGQNVTFRCDPISEHNRLYWYRQTLGQGPEFLTYFQNEAQLEKSRLLSDRFSAERPKGSFSTLEIQRTEQGDSAMYLCASSFTVTQSSYNEQFFGPGTRLTVL.